The 27 T cell receptor beta chains below come from one sample, sequenced in a study of glioma-infiltrating T cells after dendritic cell vaccination. Data came from immunoSEQ multiplex PCR; TCRdb stores just in-frame clones and leaves some out. The sample consists of some 110,000 clones, 90% of them appearing once. Time point in this sample: after dendritic cell vaccination, including at tumor progression/relapse. This specimen consisted of blood, obtained after dendritic cell vaccination. These receptors were collected from a human donor with glioblastoma.

The rearrangement joins TRBV14 to TRBJ2-5; possible D gene TRBD2, 5 bases. The germline gives CDR1 SGHDN, CDR2 FVKESK. The CDR3 contains 13 residues. V was pared by 4 bases and J by 5 bases, with 11 bases between. CDR3 in amino acids: CASSPLAGETQYF. In DNA, the CDR3 is TGTGCCAGCAGCCCGCTAGCCGGTGAGACCCAGTACTTC.

The J gene is TRBJ2-2, the V gene TRBV4-2; 11 bases map to TRBD2. The CDR3 extends over 14 amino acids. The trim removed 1 base at V and 14 bases at J, leaving 6 bases unmatched. From germline, CDR1 is LGHNA and CDR2 YNFKEQ. The CDR3 protein is CASSQGVAGGGLFF. CDR3 sequence (DNA): TGTGCCAGCAGCCAAGGAGTAGCGGGGGGGGGCCTGTTTTTT.

The V call is TRBV2, the J call TRBJ2-2; 7 bases are a match to TRBD1. Per the germline V gene, CDR1 is SNHLY and CDR2 is FYNNEI. V trimming: 6 bases; J trimming: 7 bases; junction bases outside the gene matches: 11. This CDR3 is built from 15 residues. The CDR3 sequence: CASSKTGTVVGELFF. CDR3 sequence (DNA): TGTGCCAGCAGCAAGACCGGGACAGTGGTCGGGGAGCTGTTTTTT.

V and J are TRBV7-2 and TRBJ2-5; 12 nucleotides line up with TRBD1. The length of the CDR3 is 15 residues. V was clipped by 5 bases and J by 4 bases; unmatched bases: 5. Germline-derived CDR1 and CDR2 are SGHTA and FQGNSA. CDR3 sequence reads: CASSGGQGARETQYF. CDR3 nucleotide sequence: TGTGCCAGCAGCGGGGGACAGGGGGCACGAGAGACCCAGTACTTC.

This chain uses TRBV30 with TRBJ2-1; D may be TRBD2 (7 bases). This CDR3 is built from 15 residues. Germline V gene data show CDR1 as GTSNPN and CDR2 as SVGIG (reference sequence). Trimming took 4 bases from V and 5 from J, leaving 18 bases between them. Here the CDR3 reads CAWTKGGAKNNEQFF. CDR3 in DNA: TGTGCCTGGACCAAGGGGGGGGCGAAAAACAATGAGCAGTTCTTC. The variable domain in full, with the rest retrieved from reference TRBV30 and TRBJ2-1, is SQTIHQWPATLVQPVGSPLSLECTVEGTSNPNLYWYRQAAGRGLQLLFYSVGIGQISSEVPQNLSASRPQDRQFILSSKKLLLSDSGFYLCAWTKGGAKNNEQFFGPGTRLTVL.

V usage is TRBV27 and J usage is TRBJ2-7; 9 nucleotides line up with TRBD1. Germline loops: CDR1 MNHEY, CDR2 SMNVEV (reference sequence). This CDR3 comprises 16 residues. Trimming took 7 bases from V and 1 from J; bases not matched to a gene: 11. CDR3 region: CASTLSGTGSSYEQYF. DNA for the CDR3: TGTGCCAGCACCCTCTCCGGGACAGGGTCTTCCTACGAGCAGTACTTC.

This chain connects TRBV2 to TRBJ1-2, with D unresolved. CDR1 is SNHLY and CDR2 is FYNNEI in the germline V gene. V was shortened by 6 bases and J by 2 bases, with 7 bases between the two germline ends. There are 12 residues in the CDR3. The CDR3 nucleotides read TGTGCCAGCAGCAGAACGAACTATGGCTACACCTTC. Its translation: CASSRTNYGYTF.

The chain employs TRBV19 and TRBJ2-3; 8 positions match TRBD1. CDR1 LNHDA and CDR2 SQIVND come from the germline V gene (reference sequence). V dropped 3 bases and J dropped 3; count of bases not matched to a gene: 17. The CDR3 loop spans 19 amino acids. The CDR3 DNA is TGTGCCAGTAGTATCGGCAGGGGGCGGAGGATTGCGATGACAGATACGCAGTATTTT. Amino acid sequence: CASSIGRGRRIAMTDTQYF. Based on the CDR3 plus reference TRBV19 and TRBJ2-3, the full variable domain is DGGITQSPKYLFRKEGQNVTLSCEQNLNHDAMYWYRQDPGQGLRLIYYSQIVNDFQKGDIAEGYSVSREKKESFPLTVTSAQKNPTAFYLCASSIGRGRRIAMTDTQYFGPGTRLTVL.

The rearrangement joins TRBV4-1 to TRBJ2-2; D perhaps matches TRBD1 (5 bases). V was pared by 0 bases and J by 4 bases, with 12 bases between. Per the germline V gene, CDR1 is MGHRA and CDR2 is YSYEKL. CDR3 length: 16 residues. CDR3 DNA: TGCGCCAGCAGCCAAGAGGCCAGGGCGACCACCGGGGAGCTGTTTTTT. It yields the protein CASSQEARATTGELFF.

With respect to this clone: At one end the junction does not follow the germline gene, possibly because of a read error. The chain is built from TRBV10-3 and TRBJ2-7; 7 bases align to TRBD1. CDR3 length equals 14 residues. Looked up from germline, CDR1 is ENHRY and CDR2 is SYGVKD. The CDR3 DNA is TGTGCCAGCAGTGAAGGGGACAGCTCCTACGAGCAGTACTTC. Amino acid sequence: CASSEGDSSYEQYF.

The chain has TRBV29-1 and TRBJ2-7; D remains ambiguous. Trimming removed 6 bases at V and 0 bases at J, with 6 bases between. Germline CDR1 SQVTM, CDR2 ANQGSEA. This CDR3 contains 11 residues. CDR3 sequence (DNA): TGCAGCGTCGGTGGCTCCTACGAGCAGTACTTC. Translation gives CSVGGSYEQYF.

This clone has a handful of counts. V and J are TRBV6-5 and TRBJ2-5; TRBD2 matches 14 bases. The CDR3 totals 15 residues. Germline loops: CDR1 MNHEY, CDR2 SVGAGI. Trimming at V came to 7 bases and at J to 4 bases, leaving 5 bases not matched to a gene. The CDR3 sequence is CASTRLAGGRETQYF. CDR3 coding DNA: TGTGCCAGCACTAGACTAGCGGGAGGGCGAGAGACCCAGTACTTC.

The chain employs TRBV25-1 and TRBJ2-1, with 8 nucleotides matching TRBD2. The CDR3 is 17 amino acids. Germline V gene data show CDR1 as MGHDK and CDR2 as SYGVNS. Trimming removed 4 bases from V and 4 bases from J; junction bases left unmatched: 12. The CDR3 sequence is CASSGYEGLVSYNEQFF. As DNA, the CDR3 is TGTGCCAGCAGTGGCTACGAGGGACTAGTTTCTTACAATGAGCAGTTCTTC.

V gene TRBV5-1 combines with J gene TRBJ1-2; D not certain. The CDR3 spans 13 residues. CDR1 is SGHRS and CDR2 is YFSETQ in the germline V gene. V lost 0 bases to trimming and J lost 4 bases, with 7 bases between them. The CDR3 here is CASSLDTLYGYTF. The DNA of the CDR3 is TGCGCCAGCAGCTTGGACACCCTCTATGGCTACACCTTC.

This rearrangement joins TRBV11-2 to TRBJ2-7; TRBD1 is a possible D gene (6 bases). The CDR3 has 15 residues. V lost 4 bases, J lost 3 bases, and 16 bases lay in between. Germline CDR1 is SGHAT and CDR2 is FQNNGV. Here the CDR3 reads CASSSGVGANYEQYF. The CDR3 nucleotides read TGTGCCAGCAGCTCAGGGGTGGGGGCTAACTACGAGCAGTACTTC.

This clone is a singleton in its sample. The chain couples TRBV13 to TRBJ2-5, with 13 bases matching TRBD2. The CDR3 extends over 17 amino acids. Germline V gene data show CDR1 as PRHDT and CDR2 as FYEKMQ (reference sequence). V trimming: 4 bases; J trimming: 2 bases; junction bases outside the gene matches: 7. CDR3 in amino acids: CASSSWTSGGSQETQYF. Written as DNA, the CDR3 is TGTGCCAGCAGCTCCTGGACTAGCGGGGGTTCACAAGAGACCCAGTACTTC.

This chain connects TRBV5-1 to TRBJ2-7; 7 bases are shared with TRBD2. Germline V gene sequence: CDR1 SGHRS, CDR2 YFSETQ. The junction had 4 bases not matched to a gene; V was cut back by 2 bases and J by 5 bases. The CDR3 extends over 13 amino acids. The CDR3 spells CASSLWGRDEQYF. Here the CDR3 DNA reads TGCGCCAGCAGCTTATGGGGGAGGGACGAGCAGTACTTC. Combining the CDR3 with reference TRBV5-1 and TRBJ2-7 gives the whole variable domain KAGVTQTPRYLIKTRGQQVTLSCSPISGHRSVSWYQQTPGQGLQFLFEYFSETQRNKGNFPGRFSGRQFSNSRSEMNVSTLELGDSALYLCASSLWGRDEQYFGPGTRLTVT.

This chain uses TRBV2 with TRBJ2-3, with 13 bases identical to TRBD2. The CDR3 extends over 15 amino acids. The V gene's germline CDR1 is SNHLY and CDR2 FYNNEI. V lost 4 bases, J lost 6 bases, and 4 bases stayed unmatched. In DNA form, the CDR3 reads TGTGCCAGCAGTGGGACTAGCGGGGGCAGGGATACGCAGTATTTT. It specifies CASSGTSGGRDTQYF.

The CDR3 bases are TGTGCCAGCAGTTCTTTAGCGGGAGGTAACGAGCAGTACTTC. This sequence encodes CASSSLAGGNEQYF. The V call is TRBV27, the J call TRBJ2-7, with 10 bases fitting TRBD2. CDR3 length: 14 amino acids. Per germline, CDR1 MNHEY and CDR2 SMNVEV (reference sequence). J lost 5 bases, V lost 4 bases, and 5 bases had no gene match.

The chain links TRBV7-3 to TRBJ2-3, with D possibly being TRBD1 (5 bases). The V and J ends lost 1 base and 11 bases respectively, with 13 bases between them. The CDR3 spans 13 residues. CDR1 is SGHTA, CDR2 FQGTGA, per germline. CDR3 amino acids: CASSLRVDTGQYF. The DNA of the CDR3 is TGTGCCAGCAGCTTAAGGGTCGATACAGGGCAGTATTTT.

This clone showed up just once. The rearrangement joins TRBV7-8 to TRBJ2-1, with 9 bases aligning to TRBD2. The CDR3 loop spans 16 amino acids. Germline V gene data show CDR1 as SGHVS and CDR2 as FQNEAQ. The ends lost 3 bases at V and 10 bases at J; junction bases unmatched: 13. DNA of the CDR3: TGTGCCAGCAGCTTTAGGGCGGGAGGGCCGTCACGAGAGCAGTTCTTC. This gives the protein CASSFRAGGPSREQFF.

The chain is built from TRBV15 and TRBJ2-4; a possible D gene is TRBD1 (6 bases). Germline V gene sequence: CDR1 LNHNV, CDR2 YYDKDF (reference sequence). The CDR3 covers 15 residues. With 1 base removed from V and 5 bases from J, the gap between germline ends came to 12 bases. Here the CDR3 reads CATSRAPAGENIQYF. CDR3 bases: TGTGCCACCAGCAGAGCCCCCGCAGGGGAAAACATTCAGTACTTC.

This clone was found once. A junction end diverges from the germline sequence, so it may reflect a read error. V and J are TRBV29-1 and TRBJ2-7, with TRBD1 as a possible D gene (6 bases). In germline, CDR1 is SQVTM, CDR2 ANQGSEA. The CDR3 extends over 12 amino acids. CDR3 protein: CSVEQDSYVQYF. DNA of the CDR3: TGCAGCGTTGAACAGGACAGCTACGTGCAGTACTTC.

The V call is TRBV19, the J call TRBJ2-3, with a tentative D call TRBD2 (6 bases). CDR3 length equals 12 residues. Germline values: CDR1 LNHDA, CDR2 SQIVND (reference sequence). CDR3 sequence reads: CATSGGADTQYF. The CDR3 nucleotides read TGTGCTACCTCGGGCGGGGCAGATACGCAGTATTTT.

The genes are TRBV10-3 and TRBJ2-1; 12 nucleotides line up with TRBD2. The CDR3 is 15 residues long. Trimming at V came to 6 bases and at J to 2 bases, leaving 2 bases not matched to a gene. In germline, CDR1 is ENHRY, CDR2 SYGVKD. CDR3 nucleotides: TGTGCCATCAGACGGACTAGCGGGACCTACAATGAGCAGTTCTTC. Translating gives CAIRRTSGTYNEQFF.

V is TRBV2 and J is TRBJ1-1, with a possible D match to TRBD1 (6 bases). Germline lookup yields CDR1 SNHLY and CDR2 FYNNEI. V dropped 6 bases and J dropped 1 base, with 12 bases sitting between them. The CDR3 sequence is 14 residues long. The CDR3 spells CASRAGDQNTEAFF. CDR3 nucleotide sequence: TGTGCCAGCAGGGCAGGGGACCAGAACACTGAAGCTTTCTTT.

This clone was observed a single time. The V call is TRBV10-3, the J call TRBJ2-7; no clear D gene. V was pared by 3 bases and J by 4 bases, with 4 bases between. CDR1 and CDR2 (germline): ENHRY, SYGVKD. The CDR3 totals 11 residues. The CDR3 DNA reads TGTGCCATCAGTGACAGTTACGAGCAGTACTTC. Protein sequence: CAISDSYEQYF.